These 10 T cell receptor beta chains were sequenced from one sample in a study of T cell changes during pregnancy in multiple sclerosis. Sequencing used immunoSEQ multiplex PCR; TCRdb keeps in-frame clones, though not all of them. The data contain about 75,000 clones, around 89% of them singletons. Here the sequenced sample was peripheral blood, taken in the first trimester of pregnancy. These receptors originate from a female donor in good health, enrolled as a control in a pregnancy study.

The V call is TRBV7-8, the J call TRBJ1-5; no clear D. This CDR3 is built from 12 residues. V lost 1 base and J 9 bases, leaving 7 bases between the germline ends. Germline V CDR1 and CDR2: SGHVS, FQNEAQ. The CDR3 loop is CASSLGEGPQHF. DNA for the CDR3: TGTGCCAGCAGCTTAGGGGAGGGGCCCCAGCATTTT.

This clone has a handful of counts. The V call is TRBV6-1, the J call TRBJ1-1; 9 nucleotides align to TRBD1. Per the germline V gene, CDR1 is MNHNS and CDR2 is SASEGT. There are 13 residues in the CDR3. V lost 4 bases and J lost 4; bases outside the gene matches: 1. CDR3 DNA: TGTGCCAGCAGTGGGGACAGGGTCACTGAAGCTTTCTTT. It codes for CASSGDRVTEAFF.

The CDR3 bases are TGTGCCAGCAGTGGCAGGGAAGTTAACGGCTACACCTTC. It encodes CASSGREVNGYTF. This chain connects TRBV6-1 to TRBJ1-2, with a tentative D call TRBD1 (5 bases). CDR1 and CDR2 (germline): MNHNS, SASEGT. V was cut by 4 bases and J by 8 bases, with 14 bases left in between. The CDR3 extends over 13 amino acids.

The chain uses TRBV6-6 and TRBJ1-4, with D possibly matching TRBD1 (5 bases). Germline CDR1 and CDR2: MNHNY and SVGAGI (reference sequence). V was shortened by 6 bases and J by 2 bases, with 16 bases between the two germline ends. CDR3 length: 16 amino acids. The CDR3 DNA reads TGTGCCAGCAGCCAATACGGGGGGAGGACTAATGAAAAACTGTTTTTT. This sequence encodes CASSQYGGRTNEKLFF.

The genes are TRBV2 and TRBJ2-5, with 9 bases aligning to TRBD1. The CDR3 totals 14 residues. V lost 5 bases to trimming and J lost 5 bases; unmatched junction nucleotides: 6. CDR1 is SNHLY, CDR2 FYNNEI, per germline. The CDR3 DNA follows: TGTGCCAGCAGTTCACAGGGGGCGGGTGAGACCCAGTACTTC. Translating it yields CASSSQGAGETQYF.

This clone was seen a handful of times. CDR3: CASSSTGGLDYGYTF. The CDR3 DNA sequence: TGTGCCAGCAGCTCGACAGGGGGCTTAGACTATGGCTACACCTTC. The chain is built from TRBV5-8 and TRBJ1-2, with 10 bases fitting TRBD1. This CDR3 has 15 amino acids. CDR1 SGHTS and CDR2 YDEGEE come from the germline V gene. With V trimmed by 3 bases and J by 3 bases, 5 bases remained unmatched. The full variable domain, its missing parts supplied by reference TRBV5-8 and TRBJ1-2, is EAGVTQSPTHLIKTRGQQATLRCSPISGHTSVYWYQQALGLGLQFLLWYDEGEERNRGNFPPRFSGRQFPNYSSELNVNALELEDSALYLCASSSTGGLDYGYTFGSGTRLTVV.

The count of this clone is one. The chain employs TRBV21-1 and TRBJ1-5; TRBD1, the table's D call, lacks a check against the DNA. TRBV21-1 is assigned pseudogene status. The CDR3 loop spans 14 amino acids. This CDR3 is CASSKGGQGEPQHF. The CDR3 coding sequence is TGTGCCAGCAGCAAAGGGGGACAGGGAGAGCCCCAGCATTTT.

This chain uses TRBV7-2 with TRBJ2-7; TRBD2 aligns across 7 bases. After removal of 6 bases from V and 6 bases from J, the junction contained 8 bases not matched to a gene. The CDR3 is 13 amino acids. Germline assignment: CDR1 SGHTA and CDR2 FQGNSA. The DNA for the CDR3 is TGTGCCAGCAGACGTACTAGCGCCTCCGAGCAGTACTTC. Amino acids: CASRRTSASEQYF.

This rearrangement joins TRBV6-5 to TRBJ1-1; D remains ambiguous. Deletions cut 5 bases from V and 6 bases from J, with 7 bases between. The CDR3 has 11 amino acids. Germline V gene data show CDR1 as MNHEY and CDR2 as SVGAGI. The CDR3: CASSREAEAFF. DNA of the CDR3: TGTGCCAGCAGTAGGGAGGCTGAAGCTTTCTTT.

The CDR3 coding sequence is TGTGCCAGCAGTTCCCCGGGCGCAGGGATTGGAAACACCATATATTTT. This gives the protein CASSSPGAGIGNTIYF. The gene calls are TRBV28 and TRBJ1-3; maybe TRBD1 (5 bases). This CDR3 spans 16 amino acids. V lost 4 bases, J lost 3 bases, and 16 bases lay in between. Germline V gives CDR1 MDHEN, CDR2 SYDVKM.